The 14 T cell receptor beta chains reported below all come from one sample, sequenced in a study of tumor and adjacent non-tumor tissue in lung cancer. Three rounds of nested PCR, following a modified ARM-PCR protocol, produced the TCRbeta library. TCRdb called the multiplex PCR reads again in MiXCR, with one record for every CDR3 protein. The sample records 47,000 or so distinct CDR3 sequences, roughly two thirds being singletons. No cell sorting was done before RNA was extracted from the tissue. More than 3 cm separated this lung sample from the edge of the tumor. The sample taken for sequencing was distant non-tumor lung tissue. Receptor source: a woman in her 70s with non-small cell lung cancer.

Of note for this clonotype: This may stem from a read error, because a much larger clone lies one nucleotide away. This CDR3 is CASSLHLVGAWVFF. CDR3 coding DNA: TGTGCCAGCAGTTTACATTTGGTGGGGGCGTGGGTTTTCTTT. This sequence joins TRBV28 and TRBJ1-1; a weak D match, TRBD1 (6 bases). CDR3 length equals 14 residues. CDR1 MDHEN and CDR2 SYDVKM come from the germline V gene. V lost 2 bases and J 13 bases, leaving 20 bases between the germline ends. Using reference TRBV28 and TRBJ1-1 for the parts outside the CDR3, the full variable domain is DVKVTQSSRYLVKRTGEKVFLECVQDMDHENMFWYRQDPGLGLRLIYFSYDVKMKEKGDIPEGYSVSREKKERFSLILESASTNQTSMYLCASSLHLVGAWVFFGQGTRLTVV.

About this clonotype: A junction end diverges from the germline sequence, so it may reflect a read error. This rearrangement joins TRBV6-1 to TRBJ2-1; perhaps TRBD1 as D (6 bases). Germline CDR1 is MNHNS and CDR2 is SASEGT. There are 15 residues in the CDR3. The CDR3 sequence: CVSSEQGSTYNEQFF. DNA for the CDR3: TGTGTCAGCAGTGAACAGGGAAGCACCTACAATGAACAGTTCTTC.

About this clonotype itself: Germline is not matched at one junction end, which may reflect a read error. The V and J genes are TRBV6-1 and TRBJ2-7; D not certain. Germline CDR1 and CDR2: MNHNS and SASEGT. The CDR3 has 12 amino acids. The CDR3 protein is CASSDNTIEQHF. CDR3 coding DNA: TGTGCCAGCAGTGACAACACGATCGAGCAGCACTTC.

Only a few counts were recorded for this clonotype. The conserved closing phenylalanine or tryptophan is absent in this CDR3, likely reflecting a read error. The CDR3 spells CASSAGSGAAYEQYS. Written as DNA, the CDR3 is TGCGCCAGCAGCGCGGGATCGGGGGCGGCCTACGAGCAGTACTCC. V and J are TRBV5-1 and TRBJ2-7; the D gene could be TRBD1 or TRBD2 (6 bases each). The V gene lost 4 bases and the J gene lost 2 bases, with 16 bases spanning the gap. From germline, CDR1 is SGHRS and CDR2 YFSETQ. The CDR3 totals 15 residues.

The J gene is TRBJ2-1, the V gene TRBV11-2; 10 nucleotides agree with TRBD2. The CDR3 extends over 18 amino acids. Germline V gives CDR1 SGHAT, CDR2 FQNNGV. V dropped 2 bases and J dropped 7; count of bases not matched to a gene: 14. DNA of the CDR3: TGTGCCAGCAGCTTAATTGGCCCCGCTAGCGGGAGAAGGAATGAGCAGTTCTTC. Translation: CASSLIGPASGRRNEQFF.

Turning to this clonotype: A read error may produce the germline difference seen at one junction end. The CDR3 is CASSQDVVGGASTGTQYF. CDR3 coding DNA: TGTGCCAGCAGCCAAGATGTGGTAGGAGGAGCTAGCACAGGTACGCAGTATTTT. This chain uses TRBV4-2 with TRBJ2-3; possibly TRBD1 or TRBD2 for D (5 bases each). CDR3 length: 18 amino acids. Germline assignment: CDR1 LGHNA and CDR2 YNFKEQ.

The CDR3 DNA reads as TGCAGCGTTGAATGTAACTCAGGAGACAGCAAACTATATGGCTACACCTTC. Its translation: CSVECNSGDSKLYGYTF. V and J are TRBV29-1 and TRBJ1-2, with D possibly TRBD1 on 5 matching bases. This CDR3 spans 17 amino acids. In germline, CDR1 is SQVTM, CDR2 ANQGSEA. Trimming removed 2 bases at V and 5 bases at J, with 24 bases between.

In its sample, this clonotype was seen many times. The V and J genes are TRBV6-6 and TRBJ2-7; D gene unclear. Trimming stripped 10 bases from V and 2 bases from J, with 15 bases between. The CDR3 contains 13 residues. CDR1 and CDR2 (germline): MNHNY, SVGAGI (reference sequence). In DNA form, the CDR3 reads TGTGCCACCACCACTGGGGTGGCCTACGAGCAGTACTTC. It codes for CATTTGVAYEQYF.

This clonotype is medium-sized (0.01 to 0.1%) by share. V usage is TRBV6-5 and J usage is TRBJ1-5, with 7 bases that match TRBD1. The germline V gene has CDR1 MNHEY and CDR2 SVGAGI. The CDR3 totals 14 residues. V shed 6 bases and J 4 bases; nucleotides not matched to a gene: 6. Here the CDR3 DNA reads TGTGCCAGCAGGCCGACAGGGAGAAATCAGCCCCAGCATTTT. Encoded protein: CASRPTGRNQPQHF.

The V gene is TRBV7-8, the J gene TRBJ2-5, with TRBD2 matching 7 bases. The CDR3 has 15 amino acids. Germline V gene sequence: CDR1 SGHVS, CDR2 FQNEAQ. V gave up 1 base and J gave up 4 bases; unmatched junction bases: 6. CDR3 residues: CASSLGGLVGETQYF. The CDR3 DNA follows: TGTGCCAGCAGCTTAGGAGGACTAGTCGGAGAGACCCAGTACTTC.

This chain links TRBV29-1 with TRBJ2-1; 9 bases line up with TRBD1. Looked up from germline, CDR1 is SQVTM and CDR2 is ANQGSEA. After removal of 6 bases from V and 14 bases from J, the junction contained 20 bases not matched to a gene. The CDR3 extends over 15 amino acids. The CDR3 DNA sequence: TGCAGCGTGCGGGAAGGGGACAGGGCCACTAATGACGAGTTCTTC. It encodes CSVREGDRATNDEFF.

Only one count was recorded for this clonotype. The rearrangement links TRBV6-1 to TRBJ2-5; TRBD2 is a possible D gene (5 bases). Germline CDR1 reads MNHNS; CDR2 reads SASEGT. CDR3 length: 13 residues. V lost 10 bases to trimming and J lost 8 bases, with 20 bases between them. In DNA form, the CDR3 reads TGTGCCATCAATGGGAGACTGGATGCCACCCAGTACTTC. Encoded protein: CAINGRLDATQYF.

In its sample, this clonotype was seen once. In this CDR3 the conserved last residue, phenylalanine or tryptophan, is missing, so a read error is likely. Because the CDR3's place on the DNA is in doubt, the DNA is left out and the CDR3 is given as listed by TCRdb. Here the CDR3 reads CASSLEGGGSEVFS. The gene calls are TRBV11-3 and TRBJ1-1; the table gives TRBD1 as D, unverified against the DNA. The length of the CDR3 is 14 amino acids, counting both ends. Germline loops: CDR1 SGHNT, CDR2 YENEEA.

Remarks on this clonotype: An end of the junction does not agree with germline; a read error may underlie this. The rearrangement joins TRBV10-3 to TRBJ1-2; tentative D call: TRBD1 (6 bases). Germline lookup yields CDR1 ENHRY and CDR2 SYGVKD. The CDR3 sequence is 16 residues long. The CDR3 coding sequence is TGTGCCATTAGTGATTTAGGACAGCCACGTAAAGTGGGCTACACCTTC. Protein: CAISDLGQPRKVGYTF.